This T cell receptor (beta chain) appears in the sequencing data of a study of T cells in Graves' hyperthyroidism and ophthalmopathy. Active moderate-to-severe ophthalmopathy, Clinical Activity Score at least 3, NOSPECS at least 4, under 3 months' duration. V lost 8 bases to trimming and J lost 4 bases, with 8 bases between them. The CDR3 sequence is 12 residues long. Per germline, CDR1 MDHEN and CDR2 SYDVKM. Regions amplified from RNA transcripts were the TCR beta CDR3 regions. RT-PCR in the first round (using the HTBI primer set) targeted the TCR CDR3. TCRdb redid the calling of the multiplex PCR reads with MiXCR, one entry per CDR3 protein. The sample holds about 600,000 distinct CDR3 sequences, roughly 16% seen once. There are a few counts of this clonotype.

This chain uses TRBV28 with TRBJ2-2; D gene uncertain. The origin of this receptor is a woman aged 40 to 50 with Graves' ophthalmopathy. Sequences were obtained from blood. CDR3 protein: CASRIRTGELFF. CDR3 sequence (DNA): TGTGCCAGCCGAATACGCACCGGGGAGCTGTTTTTT.